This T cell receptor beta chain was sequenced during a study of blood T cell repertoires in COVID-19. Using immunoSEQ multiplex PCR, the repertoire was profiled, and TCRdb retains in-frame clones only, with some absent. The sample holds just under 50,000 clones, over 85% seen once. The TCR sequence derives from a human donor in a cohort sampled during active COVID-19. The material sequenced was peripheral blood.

The DNA of the CDR3 is TGCGCCAGCAGCCAAGGGACAGGGCCCTACGAGCAGTACTTC. Amino acid sequence: CASSQGTGPYEQYF. This chain joins TRBV4-1 and TRBJ2-7; 8 bases are a match to TRBD1. The junction had 1 base not matched to a gene; V was cut back by 1 base and J by 2 bases. This CDR3 has 14 amino acids. Germline V gives CDR1 MGHRA, CDR2 YSYEKL.